This T cell receptor (beta chain) was recorded in a study of blood T cells in healthy people across ages. This clonotype was observed a few times. From germline, CDR1 is MNHEY and CDR2 SVGAGI. The V segment lost 4 bases and the J segment 0 bases; nucleotides outside the gene matches: 2. The CDR3 is 14 amino acids. Sample-barcoded 5' priming and a J-beta primer mix drove a second PCR of roughly 6 to 12 cycles. From the 5' RACE reads, TCRdb called clonotypes with MiXCR, one entry per CDR3 protein. The sample lists some 920,000 distinct CDR3 sequences; roughly 47% were seen once. V is TRBV6-5 and J is TRBJ2-7; 8 nucleotides line up with TRBD2. The sequencing input was blood. This clonotype originated in a woman aged 55-69 years in good health. The CDR3 DNA sequence: TGTGCCAGCAGTTTTAGCGGGGCCTCCTACGAGCAGTACTTC. This sequence encodes CASSFSGASYEQYF.